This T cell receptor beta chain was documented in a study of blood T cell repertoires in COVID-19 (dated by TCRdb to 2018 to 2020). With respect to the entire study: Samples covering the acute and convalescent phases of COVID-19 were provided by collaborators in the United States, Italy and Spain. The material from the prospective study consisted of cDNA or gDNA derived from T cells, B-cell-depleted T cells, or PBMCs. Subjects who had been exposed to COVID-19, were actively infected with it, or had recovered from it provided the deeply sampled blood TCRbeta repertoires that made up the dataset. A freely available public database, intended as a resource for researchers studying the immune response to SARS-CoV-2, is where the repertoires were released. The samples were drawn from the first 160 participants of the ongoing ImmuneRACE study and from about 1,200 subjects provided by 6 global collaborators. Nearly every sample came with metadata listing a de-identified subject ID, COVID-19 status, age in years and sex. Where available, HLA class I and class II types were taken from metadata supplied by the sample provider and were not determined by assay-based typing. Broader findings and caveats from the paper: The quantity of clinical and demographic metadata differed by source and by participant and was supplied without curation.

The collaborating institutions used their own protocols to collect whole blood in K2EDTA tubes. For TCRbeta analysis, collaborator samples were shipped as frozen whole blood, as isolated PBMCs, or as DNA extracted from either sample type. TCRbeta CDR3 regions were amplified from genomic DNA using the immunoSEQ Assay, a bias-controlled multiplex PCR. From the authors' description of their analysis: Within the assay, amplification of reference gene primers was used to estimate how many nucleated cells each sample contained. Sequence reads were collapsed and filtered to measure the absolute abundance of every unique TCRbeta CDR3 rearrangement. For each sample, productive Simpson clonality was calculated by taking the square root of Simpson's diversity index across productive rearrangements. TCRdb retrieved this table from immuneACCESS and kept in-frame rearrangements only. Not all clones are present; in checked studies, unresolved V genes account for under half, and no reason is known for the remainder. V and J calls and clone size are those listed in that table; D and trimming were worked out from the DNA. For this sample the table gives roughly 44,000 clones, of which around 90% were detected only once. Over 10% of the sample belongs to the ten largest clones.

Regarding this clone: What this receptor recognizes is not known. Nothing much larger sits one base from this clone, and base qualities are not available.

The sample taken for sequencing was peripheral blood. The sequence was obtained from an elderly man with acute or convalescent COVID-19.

DNA sequence: TGTGCCAGCAGCTACACGGCGGCTTTCTATGGCTACACCTTC. Translated, it gives CASSYTAAFYGYTF. The sequence joins TRBV6-6 to TRBJ1-2; too little of a D gene remains to name it. The CDR3 starts with the cysteine, ends with the phenylalanine, and has 14 residues. Kept here is only the CDR3 DNA, which spans 42 bases and is read in frame from base 1. As encoded in the germline V gene (reference sequence), CDR1 is MNHNY while CDR2 is SVGAGI. V is cut by 6 bases and J by 4 bases, and the space between the germline ends is 15 bases.